This TCR beta chain was captured in a study of beta chain features in type 1 diabetes. In the study overall: Patients looked much like healthy donors when it came to age, gender and cell yields. Study results and limitations: Within patients, naive, central memory and Treg TCRB repertoires seemed more similar than within healthy donors. TCRB CDR3 length was moderately but significantly reduced in all four CD4+ subsets of Type 1 diabetes patients.

As for this clone: No antigen is known for it.

Every isolated RNA sample was fully reverse transcribed, so sequencing captured expressed TCRB transcripts. Produced via immunoSEQ multiplex PCR; TCRdb's table is partial and in-frame only. The data show 150,000 to 200,000 clones, with just over 8% seen just once and approximately 0.54% held by the top ten. Germline loops: CDR1 SGHTA, CDR2 FQGNSA. Trimming took 3 bases from V and 4 from J; bases not matched to a gene: 3. The CDR3 is 14 residues long. This receptor was identified in a woman between 18 and 30 years old with type 1 diabetes. This chain uses TRBV7-2 with TRBJ2-3, with 8 bases that match TRBD2. The sample taken for sequencing was central memory CD4+ T cells from blood. The CDR3, as DNA: TGTGCCAGCAGCTTTAGCGGGACGGCAGATACGCAGTATTTT. It codes for CASSFSGTADTQYF.